The 23 T cell receptor beta chains below come from one sample, sequenced in a study of vaccination and CD4 T cells after COVID-19. The Oncomine TCR Beta short-read assay sequenced DNA from cultured CD4+ T cells. TCRdb recomputed calls from the PCR reads with MiXCR, one row per CDR3 protein. The table shows some 11,000 distinct CDR3 sequences, with around 40% occurring only once. What these receptors recognize is not known. Treatment in this sample: roughly ten-day PBMC culture with coronavirus spike peptide pools or control peptides (ViraFEST assay). The sample was cultured CD4+ T cells from blood. The receptors were sampled from a human donor with COVID-19.

This clonotype appeared a few times. At one end the junction does not follow the germline gene, possibly because of a read error. This chain links TRBV7-7 with TRBJ2-5, with TRBD1 identical over 7 bases. The germline V gene encodes CDR1 SSHAT and CDR2 FNYEAQ (reference sequence). This CDR3 has 14 residues. The CDR3 here is CASSQGTAQETQYF. CDR3 coding DNA: TGTGCTAGCAGCCAGGGGACAGCCCAAGAGACCCAGTACTTC. Together with reference TRBV7-7 and TRBJ2-5, the CDR3 gives the full variable domain: GAGVSQSPRYKVTKRGQDVTLRCDPISSHATLYWYQQALGQGPEFLTYFNYEAQPDKSGLPSDRFSAERPEGSISTLTIQRTEQRDSAMYRCASSQGTAQETQYFGPGTRLLVL.

This rearrangement joins TRBV7-6 to TRBJ2-1, with 10 bases matching TRBD1. The CDR3 consists of 18 residues. V dropped 1 base and J dropped 0; count of bases not matched to a gene: 6. Per germline, CDR1 SGHVS and CDR2 FNYEAQ. The CDR3 spells CASSLGGQGVISYNEQFF. The CDR3 DNA reads TGTGCCAGCAGCTTAGGAGGACAGGGGGTGATCTCCTACAATGAGCAGTTCTTC.

The V and J genes are TRBV10-3 and TRBJ1-6; unclear D gene. V was clipped by 3 bases and J by 6 bases, with 12 bases between them. Germline V gene sequence: CDR1 ENHRY, CDR2 SYGVKD. CDR3 length: 15 residues. The CDR3 nucleotides read TGTGCCATCAGTGACACTATCTTGCGTAATTCACCCCTCCACTTT. Protein sequence: CAISDTILRNSPLHF.

The rearrangement links TRBV7-9 to TRBJ1-3; D gene ambiguous. Germline lookup yields CDR1 SEHNR and CDR2 FQNEAQ (reference sequence). This CDR3 spans 13 amino acids. Trimming pared 4 bases from V and 11 bases from J, leaving 15 bases between. CDR3: CASSSAIGRPIYF. The DNA for the CDR3 is TGTGCCAGCAGCTCAGCAATAGGCAGGCCCATATATTTT.

This clonotype was detected only a few times. The chain recombines TRBV6-5 with TRBJ1-6, with 10 bases matching TRBD1. The CDR3 extends over 15 amino acids. Germline V CDR1 and CDR2: MNHEY, SVGAGI. V was pared by 0 bases and J by 10 bases, with 3 bases of the junction left unmatched. Here the CDR3 reads CASSYSGTGVSPLHF. CDR3 DNA: TGTGCCAGCAGTTACTCCGGGACAGGGGTCTCACCCCTCCACTTT.

This clonotype was observed once. CDR3 nucleotides: TGTGCCAGCACTCCTTGGGGCGTGGAAGCGCAGTATTTT. Translating gives CASTPWGVEAQYF. The rearrangement uses TRBV7-2 and TRBJ2-3, with D tentatively TRBD1 (5 bases). Germline values: CDR1 SGHTA, CDR2 FQGNSA. CDR3 length: 13 amino acids. Deletions cut 7 bases from V and 10 bases from J, with 18 bases between.

The rearrangement links TRBV12-3 or TRBV12-4 to TRBJ1-2, with D maybe TRBD1 (5 bases). V shed 4 bases and J shed 4 bases, with 13 bases lying between them. The CDR3 spans 14 residues. The CDR3 DNA sequence: TGTGCCAGCAGTTGGGGGGTATTAGGCTATGGCTACACCTTC. Protein product: CASSWGVLGYGYTF.

The chain carries TRBV7-2 and TRBJ2-3, with unresolved D. Germline V gene lookup returns CDR1 SGHTA and CDR2 FQGNSA. The CDR3 has 12 residues. V lost 5 bases to trimming and J lost 2 bases, with 5 bases between them. This CDR3 reads CASSGFTDTQYF. DNA for the CDR3: TGTGCCAGCAGCGGCTTCACAGATACGCAGTATTTT.

A note on this clonotype: Germline is not matched at one junction end, which may reflect a read error. CDR3 sequence reads: CASREDRANYGYTF. CDR3 bases: TGTGCCAGCAGGGAAGACAGAGCTAACTATGGCTACACCTTC. The chain uses TRBV2 and TRBJ1-2, with D maybe TRBD1 (5 bases). Germline lookup yields CDR1 SNHLY and CDR2 FYNNEI. The CDR3 length is 14 residues.

This clonotype is large within its sample. The V gene is TRBV6-1, the J gene TRBJ2-3; D may be TRBD2 (7 bases). Germline CDR1 MNHNS, CDR2 SASEGT. The V end was cut by 5 bases, the J end by 2 bases, with 17 bases between. CDR3 size: 16 residues. Written as DNA, the CDR3 is TGTGCCAGCAGTCAGCGTACGGCGGGGGCCACAGATACGCAGTATTTT. Its translation: CASSQRTAGATDTQYF.

This clonotype was seen only a few times. The rearrangement links TRBV7-2 to TRBJ1-3; a possible D gene is TRBD1 (5 bases). The germline V gene encodes CDR1 SGHTA and CDR2 FQGNSA. Trimming cost V 4 bases and J 3 bases, with 13 bases left between them. The CDR3 covers 15 residues. The CDR3 region has the DNA TGTGCCAGCAGCTCTCCCCGGGGGTTTGGAAACACCATATATTTT. It specifies CASSSPRGFGNTIYF.

The sample holds a few counts of this clonotype. V is TRBV2 and J is TRBJ2-3; D unresolved. The V gene's germline CDR1 is SNHLY and CDR2 FYNNEI. V was clipped by 3 bases and J by 2 bases, with 12 bases between them. The CDR3 has 15 amino acids. The chain's CDR3 is CASSDPLGATDTQYF. CDR3 in DNA: TGTGCCAGCAGTGACCCTCTTGGTGCCACAGATACGCAGTATTTT.

This clonotype was seen a few times. CDR3 sequence reads: CASSTNGLDNSPLHF. CDR3 nucleotide sequence: TGTGCCAGTAGTACGAATGGACTCGATAATTCACCCCTCCACTTT. The chain combines TRBV19 with TRBJ1-6, with unresolved D. V was cut by 4 bases and J by 5 bases, with 12 bases left in between. Germline assignment: CDR1 LNHDA and CDR2 SQIVND (reference sequence). This CDR3 contains 15 residues.

The chain combines TRBV5-4 with TRBJ2-5, with a weak D call TRBD2 (5 bases). The CDR3 is made up of 15 amino acids. Trimming removed 0 bases at V and 5 bases at J, with 14 bases between. Germline V gene sequence: CDR1 SGHNT, CDR2 YYREEE (reference sequence). CDR3: CASSLGSSSSETQYF. The CDR3 nucleotides read TGTGCCAGCAGCTTGGGGTCTAGCTCTAGCGAGACCCAGTACTTC.

The genes are TRBV7-2 and TRBJ1-5; no clear D gene. The CDR3 extends over 15 amino acids. Trimming pared 4 bases from V and 3 bases from J, leaving 13 bases between. Germline V gives CDR1 SGHTA, CDR2 FQGNSA. CDR3 DNA: TGTGCCAGCAGCTATCGAGTGTCTGACAATCAGCCCCAGCATTTT. It specifies CASSYRVSDNQPQHF.

This clonotype was seen a handful of times. The gene calls are TRBV2 and TRBJ1-4; 9 bases fit TRBD1. Trimming removed 6 bases from V and 8 bases from J; junction bases left unmatched: 10. Germline CDR1 reads SNHLY; CDR2 reads FYNNEI. The CDR3 loop spans 15 amino acids. CDR3 in DNA: TGTGCCAGCAGACTCTCGACAGGGGGGTCGGAAAAACTGTTTTTT. Translation gives CASRLSTGGSEKLFF.

CDR3 region: CASSPTGRGGDTQYF. The CDR3 nucleotides are TGCGCCAGCAGTCCCACGGGGCGGGGGGGAGATACGCAGTATTTT. The V gene is TRBV5-1, the J gene TRBJ2-3; 9 bases map to TRBD2. CDR1 and CDR2 (germline): SGHRS, YFSETQ. CDR3 length equals 15 residues. J lost 5 bases, V lost 5 bases, and 9 bases had no gene match. Variable domain in full (rest from reference TRBV5-1 and TRBJ2-3): KAGVTQTPRYLIKTRGQQVTLSCSPISGHRSVSWYQQTPGQGLQFLFEYFSETQRNKGNFPGRFSGRQFSNSRSEMNVSTLELGDSALYLCASSPTGRGGDTQYFGPGTRLTVL.

This rearrangement joins TRBV6-1 to TRBJ2-5; 7 positions agree with TRBD2. The CDR3 covers 14 residues. Germline V gives CDR1 MNHNS, CDR2 SASEGT. V shed 6 bases, J shed 5 bases, and the junction held 9 bases outside the gene matches. CDR3: CASSPTSPRETQYF. CDR3 bases: TGTGCCAGCAGCCCGACTAGCCCTCGGGAGACCCAGTACTTC.

This chain uses TRBV29-1 with TRBJ1-1; D unclear. Trimming took 0 bases from V and 5 from J, leaving 13 bases between them. CDR3 size: 14 residues. CDR1 SQVTM and CDR2 ANQGSEA come from the germline V gene. CDR3 nucleotides: TGCAGCGTTGAAGATGCGAGGTTAACGACTGAAGCTTTCTTT. It codes for CSVEDARLTTEAFF.

V gene TRBV12-3 or TRBV12-4 combines with J gene TRBJ1-2; unclear D gene. The CDR3 loop spans 16 amino acids. Trimming left V 5 bases short and J 4 bases short, with 20 bases between. The CDR3 here is CASSQREKIFAYGYTF. CDR3 nucleotides: TGTGCCAGCAGTCAAAGGGAGAAAATTTTCGCCTATGGCTACACCTTC.

J is TRBJ2-1 and V is TRBV6-1; D possibly corresponds to TRBD1 (6 bases). The CDR3 has 18 residues. Trimming left V 2 bases short and J 0 bases short, with 17 bases between. Germline values: CDR1 MNHNS, CDR2 SASEGT. Here the CDR3 reads CASSELANKGVSYNEQFF. The CDR3 region has the DNA TGTGCCAGCAGTGAATTGGCGAACAAGGGGGTCTCCTACAATGAGCAGTTCTTC.

V usage is TRBV11-3 and J usage is TRBJ2-7; 7 bases agree with TRBD1. The CDR3 has 15 residues. J was trimmed by 2 bases and V by 11 bases; bases with no gene match: 15. CDR1 is SGHNT and CDR2 is YENEEA in the germline V gene. The CDR3 loop reads CAGTSRARGTYEQYF. The CDR3 DNA is TGTGCCGGGACAAGTCGGGCCAGGGGGACCTACGAGCAGTACTTC.

This clonotype occurred a few times. V and J are TRBV7-2 and TRBJ1-6; D call uncertain. Trimming pared 5 bases from V and 6 bases from J, leaving 17 bases between. The germline gives CDR1 SGHTA, CDR2 FQGNSA. The CDR3 is made up of 16 amino acids. Here the CDR3 reads CASSTQTPGPNSPLHF. Written as DNA, the CDR3 is TGTGCCAGCAGCACCCAGACACCGGGTCCTAATTCACCCCTCCACTTT.